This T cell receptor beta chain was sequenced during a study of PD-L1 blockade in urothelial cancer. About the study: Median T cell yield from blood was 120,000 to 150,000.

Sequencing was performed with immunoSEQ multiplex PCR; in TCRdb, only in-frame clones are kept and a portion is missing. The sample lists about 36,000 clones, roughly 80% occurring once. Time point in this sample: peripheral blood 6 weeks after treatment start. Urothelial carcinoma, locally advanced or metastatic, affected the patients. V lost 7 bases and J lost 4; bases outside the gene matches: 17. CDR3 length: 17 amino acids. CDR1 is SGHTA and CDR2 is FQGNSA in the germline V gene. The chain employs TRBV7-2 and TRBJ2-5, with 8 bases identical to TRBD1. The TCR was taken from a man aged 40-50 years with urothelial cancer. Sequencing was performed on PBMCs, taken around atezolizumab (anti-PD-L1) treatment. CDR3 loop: CASTLARTGSPRETQYF. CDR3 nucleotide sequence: TGTGCCAGCACCCTGGCGCGGACAGGGTCTCCGAGAGAGACCCAGTACTTC.